The clone carrying this T cell receptor beta chain turned up a few times. Its antigen is undetermined. The authors reverse transcribed all of the isolated RNA, so sequencing captured expressed TCRB transcripts. Regulatory, naive and central memory T cell samples averaged approximately 3.4 million reads. Sequenced by immunoSEQ multiplex PCR; TCRdb stores in-frame clones only, minus some. This table holds hundreds of thousands of clones, around 15% found once. The CDR3 has 13 amino acids. Trimming took off 4 bases at V and 8 bases at J, with 14 bases between the two ends. Germline V gene lookup returns CDR1 SNHLY and CDR2 FYNNEI. This specimen belongs to a study of beta chain features in type 1 diabetes. Every donor had blood drawn once into heparin, around 120 mL on average. All sorted populations exceeded 95% purity. The study, taken as a whole, reports: There was a moderate but significant shortening of TCRB CDR3s in all four CD4+ subsets of Type 1 diabetes patients.

Input material: naive CD4+ T cells from blood. The sequence derives from a man aged 18 to 30 with type 1 diabetes. The V call is TRBV2, the J call TRBJ1-2; D not certain. CDR3 in DNA: TGTGCCAGCAGTGGAAACGGCTTTGGGGGCTACACCTTC. Translated, it gives CASSGNGFGGYTF.